This TCR beta chain is drawn from a study of blood T cell repertoires in COVID-19. Assay used: immunoSEQ multiplex PCR; TCRdb lists only in-frame clones, some missing. The sample carries hundreds of thousands of clones, over 70% recorded once. Sequences were obtained from peripheral blood. The sequence derives from a man older than 75 with acute or convalescent COVID-19.

Here the CDR3 DNA reads TGTGCCAGCAGCCGCACCGGGACAGGGGCCATCGGGGAGCTGTTTTTT. It encodes CASSRTGTGAIGELFF. The chain links TRBV7-2 to TRBJ2-2; 10 bases line up with TRBD1. V gave up 5 bases and J gave up 7 bases; unmatched junction bases: 10. This CDR3 is 16 amino acids long. The germline CDR1 and CDR2 sequences are SGHTA and FQGNSA.